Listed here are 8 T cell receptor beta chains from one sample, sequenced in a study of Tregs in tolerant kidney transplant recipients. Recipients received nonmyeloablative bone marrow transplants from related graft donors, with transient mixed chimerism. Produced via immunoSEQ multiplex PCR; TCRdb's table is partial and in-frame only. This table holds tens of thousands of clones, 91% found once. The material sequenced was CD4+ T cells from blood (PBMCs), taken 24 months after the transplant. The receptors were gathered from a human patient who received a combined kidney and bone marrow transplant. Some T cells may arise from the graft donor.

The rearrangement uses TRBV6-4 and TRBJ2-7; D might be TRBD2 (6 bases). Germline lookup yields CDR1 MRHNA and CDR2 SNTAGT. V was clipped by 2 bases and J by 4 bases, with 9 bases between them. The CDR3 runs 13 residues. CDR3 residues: CASSDRREYEQYF. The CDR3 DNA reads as TGTGCCAGCAGTGACAGGAGGGAGTACGAGCAGTACTTC.

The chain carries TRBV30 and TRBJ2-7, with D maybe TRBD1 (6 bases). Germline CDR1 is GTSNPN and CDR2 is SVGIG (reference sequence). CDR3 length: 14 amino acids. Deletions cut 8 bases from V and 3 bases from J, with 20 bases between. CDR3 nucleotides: TGTGCCGGGGGCGGCAGGGGCCCCTTCTACGAGCAGTACTTC. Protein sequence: CAGGGRGPFYEQYF.

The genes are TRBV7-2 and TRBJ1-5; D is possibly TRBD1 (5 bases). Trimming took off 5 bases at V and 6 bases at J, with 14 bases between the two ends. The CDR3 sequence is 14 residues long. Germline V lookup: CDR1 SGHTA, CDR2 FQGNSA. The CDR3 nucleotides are TGTGCCAGCAGCGACCAGGGCTGGAGTCAGCCCCAGCATTTT. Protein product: CASSDQGWSQPQHF.

CDR3 loop: CASSRGGYEQYF. CDR3 nucleotides: TGTGCCAGCTCCAGGGGCGGGTACGAGCAGTACTTC. The rearrangement joins TRBV18 to TRBJ2-7, with a tentative D call TRBD1 (6 bases). The CDR3 runs to 12 residues. Trimming removed 6 bases at V and 4 bases at J, with 10 bases between. CDR1 and CDR2 from the germline V gene are KGHSH and LQKENI. The variable domain in full, completed from reference TRBV18 and TRBJ2-7, reads NAGVMQNPRHLVRRRGQEARLRCSPMKGHSHVYWYRQLPEEGLKFMVYLQKENIIDESGMPKERFSAEFPKEGPSILRIQQVVRGDSAAYFCASSRGGYEQYFGPGTRLTVT.

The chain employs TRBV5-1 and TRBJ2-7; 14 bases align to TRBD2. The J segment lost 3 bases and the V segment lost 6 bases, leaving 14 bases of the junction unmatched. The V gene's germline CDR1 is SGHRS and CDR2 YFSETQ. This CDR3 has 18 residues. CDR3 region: CASTGTSGSPPPNYEQYF. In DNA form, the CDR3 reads TGCGCCAGCACCGGGACTAGCGGGAGCCCCCCCCCTAACTACGAGCAGTACTTC.

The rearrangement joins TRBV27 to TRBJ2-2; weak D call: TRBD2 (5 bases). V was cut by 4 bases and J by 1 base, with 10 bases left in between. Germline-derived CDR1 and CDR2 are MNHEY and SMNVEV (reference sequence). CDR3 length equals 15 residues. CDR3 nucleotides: TGTGCCAGCAGTTCACGACGGGAGAACACCGGGGAGCTGTTTTTT. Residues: CASSSRRENTGELFF.

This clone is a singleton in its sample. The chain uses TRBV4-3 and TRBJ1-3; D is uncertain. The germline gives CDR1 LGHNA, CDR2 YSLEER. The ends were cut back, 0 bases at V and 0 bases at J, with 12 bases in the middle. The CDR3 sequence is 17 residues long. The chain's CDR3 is CASSQDLPPSSGNTIYF. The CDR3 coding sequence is TGCGCCAGCAGCCAAGACCTCCCCCCCAGCTCTGGAAACACCATATATTTT.

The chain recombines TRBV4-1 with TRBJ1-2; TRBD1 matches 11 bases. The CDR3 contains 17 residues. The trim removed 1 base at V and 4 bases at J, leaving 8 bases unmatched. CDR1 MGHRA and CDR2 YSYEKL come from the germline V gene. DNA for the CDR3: TGCGCCAGCAGCCAAGGGCCTCCGGGACAGGGGGTCTATGGCTACACCTTC. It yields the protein CASSQGPPGQGVYGYTF.